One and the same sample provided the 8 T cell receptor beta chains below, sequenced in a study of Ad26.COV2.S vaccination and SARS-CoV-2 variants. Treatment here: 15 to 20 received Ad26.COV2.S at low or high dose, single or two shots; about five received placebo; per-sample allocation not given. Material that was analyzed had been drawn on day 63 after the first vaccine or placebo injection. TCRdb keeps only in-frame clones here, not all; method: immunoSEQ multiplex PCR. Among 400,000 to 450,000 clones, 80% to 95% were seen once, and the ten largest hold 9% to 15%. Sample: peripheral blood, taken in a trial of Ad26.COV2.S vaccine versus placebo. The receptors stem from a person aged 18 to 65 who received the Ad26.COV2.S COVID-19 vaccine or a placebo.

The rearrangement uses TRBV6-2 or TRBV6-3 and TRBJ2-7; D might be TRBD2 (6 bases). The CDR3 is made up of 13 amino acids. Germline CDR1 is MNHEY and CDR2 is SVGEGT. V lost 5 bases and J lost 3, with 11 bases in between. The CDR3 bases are TGTGCCAGCAGTCTTGGACTAAGCTACGAGCAGTACTTC. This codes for CASSLGLSYEQYF.

DNA of the CDR3: TGTGCCTGCCACCTAGCGGGAGGGGAGAATGAGCAGTTCTTC. It specifies CACHLAGGENEQFF. The chain joins TRBV30 to TRBJ2-1; 12 bases map to TRBD2. Germline trimming cut 6 bases from V and 7 bases from J; bases unmatched to any gene: 7. Germline assignment: CDR1 GTSNPN and CDR2 SVGIG (reference sequence). The CDR3 runs to 14 residues.

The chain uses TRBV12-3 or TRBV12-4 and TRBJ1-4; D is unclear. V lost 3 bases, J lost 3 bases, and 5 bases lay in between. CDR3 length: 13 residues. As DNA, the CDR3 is TGTGCCAGCAGTTTCAAGGCTAATGAAAAACTGTTTTTT. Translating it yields CASSFKANEKLFF.

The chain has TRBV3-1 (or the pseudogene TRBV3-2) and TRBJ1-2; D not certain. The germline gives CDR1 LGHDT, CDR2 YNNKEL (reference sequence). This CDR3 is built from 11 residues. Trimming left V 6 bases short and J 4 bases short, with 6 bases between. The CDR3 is CASSSGYGYTF. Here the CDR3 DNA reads TGTGCCAGCAGTAGTGGCTATGGCTACACCTTC.

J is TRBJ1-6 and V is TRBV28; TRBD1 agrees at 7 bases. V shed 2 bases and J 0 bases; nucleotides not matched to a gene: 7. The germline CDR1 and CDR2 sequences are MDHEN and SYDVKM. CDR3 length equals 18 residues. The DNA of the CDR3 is TGTGCCAGCAGTTTAATGGCCAGGGGGAGCTCCTATAATTCACCCCTCCACTTT. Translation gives CASSLMARGSSYNSPLHF.

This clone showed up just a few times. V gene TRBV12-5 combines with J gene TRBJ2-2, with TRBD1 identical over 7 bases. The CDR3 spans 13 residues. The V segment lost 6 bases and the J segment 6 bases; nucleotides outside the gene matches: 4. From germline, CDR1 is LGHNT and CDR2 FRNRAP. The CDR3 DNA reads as TGTGCTAGTGGCTCAGGACAGGCCGGGGAGCTGTTTTTT. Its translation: CASGSGQAGELFF. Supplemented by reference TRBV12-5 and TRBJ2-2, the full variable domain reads DARVTQTPRHKVTEMGQEVTMRCQPILGHNTVFWYRQTMMQGLELLAYFRNRAPLDDSGMPKDRFSAEMPDATLATLKIQPSEPRDSAVYFCASGSGQAGELFFGEGSRLTVL.

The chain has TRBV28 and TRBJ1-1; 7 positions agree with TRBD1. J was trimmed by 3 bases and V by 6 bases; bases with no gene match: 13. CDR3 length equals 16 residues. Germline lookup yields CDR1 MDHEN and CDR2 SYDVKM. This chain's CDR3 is CASRGPRQGRYTEAFF. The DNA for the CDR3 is TGTGCCAGCAGAGGCCCCCGACAGGGCAGGTACACTGAAGCTTTCTTT.

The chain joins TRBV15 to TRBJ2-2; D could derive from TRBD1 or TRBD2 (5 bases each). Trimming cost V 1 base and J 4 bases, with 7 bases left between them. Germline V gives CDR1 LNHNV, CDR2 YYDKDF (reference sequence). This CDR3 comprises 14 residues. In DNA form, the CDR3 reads TGTGCCACCAGCAGAGGGGGGAGCACCGGGGAGCTGTTTTTT. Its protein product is CATSRGGSTGELFF.